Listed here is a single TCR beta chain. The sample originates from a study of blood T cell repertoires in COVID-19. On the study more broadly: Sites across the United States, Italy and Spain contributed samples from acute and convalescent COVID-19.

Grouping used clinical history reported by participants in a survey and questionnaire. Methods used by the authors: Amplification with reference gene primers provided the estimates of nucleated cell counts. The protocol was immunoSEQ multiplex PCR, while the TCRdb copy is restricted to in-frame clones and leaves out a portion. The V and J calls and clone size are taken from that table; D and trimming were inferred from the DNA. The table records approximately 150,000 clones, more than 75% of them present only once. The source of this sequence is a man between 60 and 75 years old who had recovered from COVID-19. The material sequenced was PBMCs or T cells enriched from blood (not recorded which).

CDR3 region: CASRPPGAKNIQYF. The CDR3 DNA sequence: TGTGCAAGTCGCCCCCCCGGAGCCAAAAACATTCAGTACTTC. This rearrangement joins TRBV12-2 to TRBJ2-4; TRBD2, the D gene given by the table, was not confirmed from the DNA. TRBV12-2 is a recognized pseudogene. The CDR3 consists of 14 residues.